The TCR beta chain described here comes from a study of blood T cell repertoires in COVID-19. The overall study: Samples taken during acute and convalescent COVID-19 were collected in the United States, Italy and Spain. Nucleic acid was either cDNA or gDNA, and it came from T cells, B-cell-depleted T cells, or PBMCs.

V lost 7 bases and J lost 10; bases outside the gene matches: 7. Germline assignment: CDR1 MNHEY and CDR2 SMNVEV (reference sequence). The CDR3 length is 13 residues. The method was immunoSEQ multiplex PCR; TCRdb's version includes in-frame clones alone and lacks a portion of them. Of about 42,000 clones listed, roughly nine tenths are singletons. The chain recombines TRBV27 with TRBJ1-6, with TRBD1 matching 7 bases. The sequence was collected from a man aged 25-40 years with active or convalescent COVID-19. The sample comprised peripheral blood. The CDR3 sequence: CASKTGIDSPLHF. CDR3 nucleotides: TGTGCCAGCAAGACAGGGATCGACTCACCCCTCCACTTT.